This T cell receptor (beta chain) was captured in a study of human T cells and chemical hapten exposure. Germline V CDR1 and CDR2: SGHTA, FQGTGA. Unmatched junction bases numbered 5, after V lost 6 bases and J lost 1 base. This CDR3 is built from 15 residues. Time point reported: patch test 1, 2 weeks after DPC sensitization. Treatment: therapeutic diphenylcyclopropenone sensitization with weekly scalp DPC. This clonotype has just a few counts. As the library was built, unique molecular identifiers were attached to individual cDNA molecules. TCRdb recomputed calls from the RACE reads with MiXCR, one row per CDR3 protein. The sample holds roughly 100,000 distinct CDR3 sequences, 9.5% to 11% seen once.

V and J are TRBV7-3 and TRBJ2-2; 7 nucleotides agree with TRBD1. This TCR came from a woman aged 40-49 years with alopecia areata. Some clones in this sample may be carry-over from other donors' samples. Sequences were derived from whole blood, sampled in connection with sensitization to the hapten diphenylcyclopropenone (DPC). CDR3: CASRRRQGNTGELFF. The CDR3 DNA follows: TGTGCCAGCAGACGCCGACAGGGGAACACCGGGGAGCTGTTTTTT.